This T cell receptor beta chain was identified in a study of Graves' ophthalmopathy and Graves' hyperthyroidism. The CDR3 sequence is 14 residues long. V gave up 2 bases and J gave up 7 bases, with 18 bases separating them. Looked up from germline, CDR1 is SQVTM and CDR2 is ANQGSEA. Moderate-to-severe activity, CAS ≥3, NOSPECS ≥4 and duration under 3 months were recorded for donors with ophthalmopathy. Amplifying from RNA transcripts, the study obtained TCR beta CDR3 regions. Second-round multiplex PCR followed a first-round RT-PCR using HTBI primers. TCRdb analysed the multiplex PCR reads with MiXCR anew, one entry per CDR3 protein. The sample lists more than 550,000 distinct CDR3 sequences; roughly 39% were seen once.

This sequence joins TRBV29-1 and TRBJ2-7; the D gene is possibly TRBD1 (5 bases). Specimen: peripheral blood. This TCR was recovered from an adult man with Graves' ophthalmopathy. The CDR3, as DNA: TGCAGCGTTGAAAAAGGGGATGGGGCTACGGAGCAGTACTTC. Encoded protein: CSVEKGDGATEQYF.